The clone carrying this T cell receptor (beta chain) was recorded many times. RNA transcripts gave rise to amplified TCR beta CDR3 regions. HTBI primers were employed in a first-round RT-PCR of the TCR CDR3. MiXCR, applied by TCRdb to the multiplex PCR reads, yields one record per CDR3 protein. The sample contains fewer than 700,000 distinct CDR3 sequences, under 20% of which appear only once. The entry originates in a study of T cells in Graves' hyperthyroidism and ophthalmopathy. Study background: Any treatment followed the collection of peripheral blood at initial diagnosis.

It was uncontrolled infection, other autoimmune disease, pregnancy or lactation that excluded patients. The CDR3 has 16 residues. J lost 6 bases, V lost 1 base, and 6 bases had no gene match. The germline V gene has CDR1 SEHNR and CDR2 FQNEAQ (reference sequence). The specimen was blood. The clonotype originates from a woman in her 30s with Graves' hyperthyroidism. The chain is built from TRBV7-9 and TRBJ2-1; 10 bases agree with TRBD2. The CDR3 reads CASSLGRGTSANEQFF. CDR3 bases: TGTGCCAGCAGCTTAGGTAGGGGGACTAGCGCCAATGAGCAGTTCTTC.